Listed below are T cell receptor beta chains from one sample, sequenced in a study of CD8+ T cells in alopecia areata. Here immunoSEQ multiplex PCR was the method, and the copy in TCRdb shows in-frame clones only, minus some. The repertoire holds roughly 180,000 clones, with around 49% as singletons. Specimen: CD8+ T cells sorted from blood, collected at week 52, from a patient treated with tofacitinib. These TCRs come from a human donor with alopecia areata. Each CDR3 is given with its conserved first and last residue. Fields, in order: J gene, V gene, CDR3 length, clone size, D gene, CDR3 protein, CDR3 DNA. A D gene is named only where the DNA matches it firmly. Only part of the rows carry a size: once, few, many, or a class if the clone is expanded.

TRBJ1-2	TRBV20-1	11	few	TRBD1	CSAVTGGGYTF	TGCAGTGCCGTCACAGGGGGTGGCTACACCTTC
TRBJ2-7	TRBV6-4	12	.	.	CASRGRSHEQYF	TGTGCCAGCAGGGGACGGAGCCACGAGCAGTACTTC
TRBJ1-5	TRBV15	15	.	.	CATSRGSTRGQPQHF	TGTGCCACCAGCAGAGGGTCGACGCGGGGCCAGCCCCAGCATTTT
TRBJ2-3	TRBV4-1	14	.	.	CASSQQGNTDTQYF	TGCGCCAGCAGCCAACAGGGGAACACAGATACGCAGTATTTT
TRBJ2-3	TRBV4-3	16	.	.	CASSQVWGRSADTQYF	TGCGCCAGCAGCCAAGTTTGGGGAAGGTCGGCAGATACGCAGTATTTT
TRBJ2-7	TRBV7-8	13	.	.	CASSSDSNYEQYF	TGTGCCAGCAGCTCGGACTCCAACTACGAGCAGTACTTC
TRBJ2-6	TRBV19	17	.	.	CASSIPAWGTGANVLTF	TGTGCCAGTAGTATCCCCGCATGGGGGACTGGGGCCAACGTCCTGACTTTC
TRBJ1-5	TRBV5-4	12	.	.	CASSILNQPQHF	TGTGCCAGCAGCATACTCAATCAGCCCCAGCATTTT
TRBJ1-5	TRBV27	18	.	TRBD1	CASRVGETGGYSNQPQHF	TGTGCCAGCAGGGTAGGAGAGACAGGGGGTTATAGCAATCAGCCCCAGCATTTT
TRBJ2-1	TRBV7-2	16	few	TRBD2	CASNEGRLAVYNEQFF	TGTGCCAGCAACGAAGGACGACTAGCGGTCTACAATGAGCAGTTCTTC
TRBJ2-7	TRBV11-2	13	few	TRBD2	CASSLPLAGEQYF	TGTGCCAGCAGCTTACCACTAGCGGGGGAGCAGTACTTC
TRBJ2-2	TRBV7-9	16	few	TRBD2	CASSPGLALYTGELFF	TGTGCCAGCAGCCCAGGACTAGCGTTATACACCGGGGAGCTGTTTTTT
TRBJ2-1	TRBV6-5	13	once	.	CASSFPTGGEQFF	TGTGCCAGCAGTTTCCCGACTGGGGGTGAGCAGTTCTTC
TRBJ1-2	TRBV9	15	.	.	CASSMGGAVNYGYTF	TGTGCCAGCAGCATGGGAGGGGCGGTTAACTATGGCTACACCTTC
TRBJ2-7	TRBV5-6	14	once	.	CASRPGFSSYEQYF	TGTGCCAGCAGACCGGGATTTAGCTCCTACGAGCAGTACTTC
TRBJ2-5	TRBV7-9	14	.	TRBD1	CASSRTGVGETQYF	TGTGCCAGCAGCCGTACAGGGGTCGGGGAGACCCAGTACTTC
TRBJ2-3	TRBV7-9	16	.	TRBD2	CASSLQLAGGPDTQYF	TGTGCCAGCAGCTTGCAACTAGCGGGGGGGCCAGATACGCAGTATTTT
TRBJ2-5	TRBV7-9	17	.	.	CASSLTPRGHFQETQYF	TGTGCCAGCAGCTTAACTCCTCGGGGACATTTTCAAGAGACCCAGTACTTC
TRBJ2-3	TRBV29-1	14	few	TRBD1	CSVEDGDRSDTQYF	TGCAGCGTTGAAGATGGGGACAGATCAGATACGCAGTATTTT
TRBJ2-3	TRBV7-6	12	.	.	CASRASTDTQYF	TGTGCCAGCAGGGCTAGCACAGATACGCAGTATTTT
TRBJ2-1	TRBV4-2	14	.	TRBD2	CASSPAGGENEQFF	TGTGCCAGCAGCCCTGCGGGGGGCGAGAATGAGCAGTTCTTC
TRBJ2-7	TRBV4-1	17	.	.	CASSPPTGSEASYEQYF	TGCGCCAGCAGCCCCCCGACTGGGTCCGAGGCCTCCTACGAGCAGTACTTC
TRBJ2-2	TRBV4-2	17	.	.	CASSRSLVGPNTGELFF	TGTGCCAGCAGCCGGAGTCTGGTGGGTCCGAACACCGGGGAGCTGTTTTTT
TRBJ2-1	TRBV6-5	12	.	.	CASSEAGYEQFF	TGTGCCAGCAGTGAGGCAGGGTACGAGCAGTTCTTC
TRBJ2-3	TRBV15	14	.	TRBD2	CATGRWLAEDTQYF	TGTGCCACCGGACGGTGGCTAGCGGAGGATACGCAGTATTTT
TRBJ1-1	TRBV7-3	15	few	.	CASSLTYGGNTEAFF	TGTGCCAGCAGCTTAACGTATGGGGGGAACACTGAAGCTTTCTTT
TRBJ2-3	TRBV27	11	.	.	CASSHGGTQYF	TGTGCCAGCAGCCATGGGGGTACGCAGTATTTT
TRBJ1-2	TRBV7-3	13	few	.	CASSLSHGYGYTF	TGTGCCAGCAGCTTAAGTCATGGGTATGGCTACACCTTC
TRBJ2-1	TRBV29-1	11	.	.	CSVETYNEQFF	TGCAGCGTTGAGACTTACAATGAGCAGTTCTTC
TRBJ2-7	TRBV6-1	13	.	.	CASSEGLPYEQYF	TGTGCCAGCAGTGAGGGGCTGCCCTACGAGCAGTACTTC
TRBJ1-1	TRBV7-9	14	.	.	CASRPEGPNTEAFF	TGTGCCAGCAGACCTGAAGGACCTAACACTGAAGCTTTCTTT
TRBJ1-2	TRBV30	15	.	.	CAWRAQAGGNYGYTF	TGTGCCTGGAGGGCCCAGGCGGGGGGGAACTATGGCTACACCTTC
TRBJ1-1	TRBV7-2	15	.	.	CASSLVRRADTEAFF	TGTGCCAGCAGCTTAGTACGCAGGGCGGACACTGAAGCTTTCTTT
TRBJ1-5	TRBV11-2	14	many	TRBD1	CASSYGTANQPQHF	TGTGCCAGCAGCTACGGGACAGCTAATCAGCCCCAGCATTTT
TRBJ2-1	TRBV19	15	.	TRBD1	CASTTTGTPYNEQFF	TGTGCCAGTACCACGACAGGGACCCCCTACAATGAGCAGTTCTTC
TRBJ1-2	TRBV7-9	12	.	TRBD1	CASSLGTGDYTF	TGTGCCAGCAGCTTAGGGACAGGGGACTACACCTTC
TRBJ2-1	TRBV7-3	14	.	TRBD1	CASRSRQGADEQFF	TGTGCCAGCAGATCCCGACAGGGGGCGGATGAGCAGTTCTTC
TRBJ2-5	TRBV5-1	12	.	.	CASSTQGETQYF	TGCGCCAGCAGCACCCAGGGGGAGACCCAGTACTTC
TRBJ2-2	TRBV7-3	14	.	.	CASSLTSLAGELFF	TGTGCCAGCAGCCTCACTAGTCTCGCCGGGGAGCTGTTTTTT
TRBJ2-7	TRBV29-1	10	.	.	CSVSPYEQYF	TGCAGCGTGTCCCCCTACGAGCAGTACTTC
TRBJ1-5	TRBV27	19	.	.	CASSPNLRTDIYSNQPQHF	TGTGCCAGCAGTCCTAACCTTAGGACAGACATCTATAGCAATCAGCCCCAGCATTTT
TRBJ2-6	TRBV7-2	15	.	.	CASVFPVAGANVLTF	TGTGCCAGCGTGTTTCCGGTCGCGGGGGCCAACGTCCTGACTTTC
TRBJ2-7	TRBV27	13	.	.	CASSLNRVGEQYF	TGTGCCAGCAGTTTAAACAGGGTAGGCGAGCAGTACTTC
TRBJ2-3	TRBV10-3	13	few	.	CAISDGVSDTQYF	TGTGCCATCAGTGATGGGGTGTCAGATACGCAGTATTTT
TRBJ2-3	TRBV5-1	13	few	.	CASSWTRGDTQYF	TGCGCCAGCAGCTGGACAAGGGGAGATACGCAGTATTTT
TRBJ2-3	TRBV5-6	14	.	TRBD2	CASSWGLPTDTQYF	TGTGCCAGCAGCTGGGGACTACCCACAGATACGCAGTATTTT
TRBJ1-2	TRBV20-1	10	.	.	CSNRDYGYTF	TGCAGCAACAGGGACTATGGCTACACCTTC
TRBJ1-2	TRBV6-6	13	.	TRBD1	CASSGGTGNGYTF	TGTGCCAGCAGTGGGGGGACAGGGAATGGCTACACCTTC
TRBJ2-5	TRBV25-1	15	.	.	CASSRRGARGETQYF	TGTGCCAGCAGCCGACGGGGGGCCAGGGGAGAGACCCAGTACTTC
TRBJ1-2	TRBV29-1	13	.	.	CSVDQGFPYGYTF	TGCAGCGTTGATCAGGGATTCCCCTATGGCTACACCTTC
TRBJ2-7	TRBV30	15	.	.	CAWSVMGGETYEQYF	TGTGCCTGGAGTGTAATGGGCGGGGAAACCTACGAGCAGTACTTC
TRBJ2-7	TRBV5-6	16	.	.	CASSFELEGPTYEQYF	TGTGCCAGCAGCTTTGAGTTAGAGGGACCAACTTACGAGCAGTACTTC
TRBJ1-1	TRBV9	13	.	TRBD1	CASSPEGATEAFF	TGTGCCAGCAGCCCTGAGGGGGCCACTGAAGCTTTCTTT